The present T cell receptor beta chain was sequenced within a study of T cells after yellow fever vaccination. Study-wide results and caveats: It was the secondary response that reached its peak faster, day 5 versus 15, but it was weaker. Boosting was followed by the reappearance of most primary-vaccination clones (just under 97% CD4, about 88% CD8). The appearance of a small share of clonotypes in both CD4 and CD8 compartments was observed.

TCRdb recomputed calls from the 5' RACE reads with MiXCR, one row per CDR3 protein. The sample carries approximately 300,000 distinct CDR3 sequences, 13% recorded once. CDR1 is DFQATT and CDR2 is SNEGSKA in the germline V gene (reference sequence). The V and J ends lost 5 bases and 0 bases, in that order; junction bases with no gene match: 4. The CDR3 loop spans 13 amino acids. The sample holds many counts of this clonotype. The antigen is undetermined. The sequences come from CD4+ T cells sorted from PBMCs, collected 45 days after the yellow fever booster vaccination. The origin of this receptor is a young man who received the YFV17D yellow fever vaccine. The V call is TRBV20-1, the J call TRBJ2-7, with 7 positions matching TRBD1. CDR3 amino acids: CSALTGSSYEQYF. Written as DNA, the CDR3 is TGCAGTGCTTTGACAGGGAGCTCCTACGAGCAGTACTTC.